This TCR beta chain was sequenced in a study of T cells after yellow fever vaccination. This clonotype was seen more than once but under ten times. Its antigen is currently unknown. Whole-study findings and limits: Reappearance after the booster was observed for most primary-vaccination clones (about 96% CD4, over 70% CD8). Weaker in magnitude, the secondary response showed a faster peak on day 5 versus 15.

Production of TCR cDNA was by 5'RACE template switching, which also added a universal primer site and UMIs. Using its own MiXCR run on the 5' RACE reads, TCRdb lists one record per CDR3 protein. This sample has some 290,000 distinct CDR3 sequences, with around a tenth found just once. The sequence was obtained from a man aged 18 to 30 who received the YFV17D yellow fever vaccine. The sample here was CD4+ T cells sorted from PBMCs, taken 45 days after the yellow fever booster vaccination.

As DNA, the CDR3 is TGTGCCAGCAGCTCGATCCGGGACGGCCAAGAGACCCAGTACTTC. The encoded protein is CASSSIRDGQETQYF. This chain links TRBV7-9 with TRBJ2-5; D is possibly TRBD1 or TRBD2 (5 bases each). This CDR3 contains 15 residues. CDR1 and CDR2 from the germline V gene are SEHNR and FQNEAQ (reference sequence). Trimming took off 4 bases at V and 1 base at J, with 13 bases between the two ends.